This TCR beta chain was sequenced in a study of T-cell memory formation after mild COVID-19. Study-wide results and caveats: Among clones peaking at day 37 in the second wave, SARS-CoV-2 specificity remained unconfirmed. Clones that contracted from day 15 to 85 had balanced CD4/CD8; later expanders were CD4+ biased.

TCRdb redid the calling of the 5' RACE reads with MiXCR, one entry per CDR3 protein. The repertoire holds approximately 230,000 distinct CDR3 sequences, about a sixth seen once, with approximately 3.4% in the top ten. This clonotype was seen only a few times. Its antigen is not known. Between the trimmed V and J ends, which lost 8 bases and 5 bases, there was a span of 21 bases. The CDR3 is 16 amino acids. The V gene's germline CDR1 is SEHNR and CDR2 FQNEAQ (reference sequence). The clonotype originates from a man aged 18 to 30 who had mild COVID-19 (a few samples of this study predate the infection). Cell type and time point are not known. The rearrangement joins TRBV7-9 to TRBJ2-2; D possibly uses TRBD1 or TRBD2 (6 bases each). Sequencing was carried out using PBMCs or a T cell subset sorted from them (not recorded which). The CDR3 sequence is CASSRGGGGLTGELFF. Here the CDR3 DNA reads TGTGCCAGCTCCCGTGGAGGGGGAGGCCTGACCGGGGAGCTGTTTTTT.